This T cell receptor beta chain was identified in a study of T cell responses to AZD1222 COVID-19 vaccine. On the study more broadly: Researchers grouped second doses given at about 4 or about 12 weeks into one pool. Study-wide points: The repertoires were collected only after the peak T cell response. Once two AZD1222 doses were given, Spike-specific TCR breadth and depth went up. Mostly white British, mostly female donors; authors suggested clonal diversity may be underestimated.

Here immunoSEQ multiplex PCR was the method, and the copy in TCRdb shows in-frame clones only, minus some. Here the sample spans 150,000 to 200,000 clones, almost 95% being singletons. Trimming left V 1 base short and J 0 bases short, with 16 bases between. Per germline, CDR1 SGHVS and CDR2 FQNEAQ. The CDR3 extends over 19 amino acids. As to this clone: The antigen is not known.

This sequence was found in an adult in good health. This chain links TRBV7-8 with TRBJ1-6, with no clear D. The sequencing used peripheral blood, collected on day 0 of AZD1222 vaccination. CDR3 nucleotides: TGTGCCAGCAGCTTAGTGCGGATCCGCCAGAGCTCCTATAATTCACCCCTCCACTTT. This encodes CASSLVRIRQSSYNSPLHF.